Below are 29 T cell receptor beta chains sequenced from a single sample in a study of T cell clusters in autoimmune cytopenias. TRB amplification used 200 to 250 ng of peripheral blood genomic DNA. TRB was amplified by touch-down multiplex PCR, primer pools A and B combined. TCRdb re-called the multiplex PCR reads, yielding one record per CDR3 amino acid sequence without DNA. Recorded for this sample: under 9,500 distinct CDR3 sequences. The material sequenced was peripheral blood. Receptors originate from a human donor with an autoimmune cytopenia or autoimmune hepatitis (not recorded which).

The chain couples TRBV6-5 to TRBJ1-5; as DNA is missing, the TRBD1 call by TCRdb cannot be tested. CDR1 is MNHEY and CDR2 is SVGAGI in the germline V gene. The CDR3 has 14 residues. CDR3 in amino acids: CASSYDYRGDPQHF.

The J gene is TRBJ2-1, the V gene TRBV6-1; checking the TCRdb D call of TRBD2 is not possible without DNA. The CDR3 is made up of 16 amino acids. Looked up from germline, CDR1 is MNHNS and CDR2 is SASEGT. CDR3 loop: CASTPSTSGPYGEQFF.

The J gene is TRBJ2-1, the V gene TRBV6-5. The CDR3 loop spans 14 amino acids. CDR1 is MNHEY and CDR2 is SVGAGI in the germline V gene. The CDR3 region is CASSYSFQRDEQFF.

The chain links TRBV13 to TRBJ2-7; TCRdb reports TRBD2, a call that lacks DNA to check it against. The CDR3 has 15 amino acids. Per the germline V gene, CDR1 is PRHDT and CDR2 is FYEKMQ (reference sequence). Here the CDR3 reads CASSPRLAGDPEQYF.

In terms of frequency, this clonotype is medium-sized. The chain is built from TRBV19 and TRBJ2-7; absent DNA, TCRdb's TRBD2 call cannot be checked. This CDR3 has 14 residues. CDR1 and CDR2 from the germline V gene are LNHDA and SQIVND (reference sequence). CDR3 sequence reads: CASRSGGPPYEQYF.

This clonotype ranks as medium-sized in terms of frequency. The genes are TRBV29-1 and TRBJ2-1; TCRdb's D call, TRBD2, is unchecked because there is no DNA. Germline-derived CDR1 and CDR2 are SQVTM and ANQGSEA. The CDR3 contains 13 residues. CDR3 residues: CSVEAQLGNEQFF.

The V call is TRBV19, the J call TRBJ2-5; TCRdb's D call, TRBD2, is unchecked because there is no DNA. The CDR3 extends over 14 amino acids. CDR1 is LNHDA and CDR2 is SQIVND in the germline V gene (reference sequence). CDR3 sequence reads: CASSISLAEETQYF. Variable domain in full (rest from reference TRBV19 and TRBJ2-5): DGGITQSPKYLFRKEGQNVTLSCEQNLNHDAMYWYRQDPGQGLRLIYYSQIVNDFQKGDIAEGYSVSREKKESFPLTVTSAQKNPTAFYLCASSISLAEETQYFGPGTRLLVL.

The CDR3: CAWSPGQAILYEQYF. This chain joins TRBV30 and TRBJ2-7; TCRdb's assignment of TRBD1 cannot be checked, as there is no DNA. The CDR3 sequence is 15 residues long. Germline V gene data show CDR1 as GTSNPN and CDR2 as SVGIG (reference sequence).

The chain uses TRBV12-3 or TRBV12-4 and TRBJ1-6; checking the TCRdb D call of TRBD1 is not possible without DNA. The CDR3 spans 14 residues. The CDR3 here is CASSVQGGNSPLHF.

The chain recombines TRBV27 with TRBJ2-1; TCRdb names TRBD2, which stays unverified in the absence of DNA. The CDR3 length is 18 residues. Germline CDR1 reads MNHEY; CDR2 reads SMNVEV (reference sequence). The CDR3 region is CASSLSGTSGRAYNEQFF.

This rearrangement joins TRBV19 to TRBJ2-3; TCRdb proposes TRBD1, but this gene call is untestable without DNA. Germline V gives CDR1 LNHDA, CDR2 SQIVND (reference sequence). The CDR3 has 14 amino acids. The CDR3 protein is CASSLGGAADTQYF.

In terms of frequency, this clonotype is medium-sized. The chain joins TRBV5-6 to TRBJ2-5; the TCRdb D gene call, TRBD1, has no DNA to confirm it. Looked up from germline, CDR1 is SGHDT and CDR2 is YYEEEE. This CDR3 spans 16 amino acids. The CDR3 protein is CASSTIVTGGRETQYF.

J is TRBJ1-1 and V is TRBV5-1. Germline values: CDR1 SGHRS, CDR2 YFSETQ. The CDR3 is 14 residues long. The CDR3 sequence: CASSLNSENTEAFF.

The gene calls are TRBV30 and TRBJ2-1; TCRdb designates TRBD2, a call that cannot be tested without DNA. The CDR3 runs to 20 residues. Looked up from germline, CDR1 is GTSNPN and CDR2 is SVGIG (reference sequence). CDR3 loop: CAWSVPPGVSGGLSYNEQFF.

The chain uses TRBV5-5 and TRBJ2-5; TCRdb's assignment of TRBD1 cannot be checked, as there is no DNA. This CDR3 contains 14 residues. The germline gives CDR1 SGHKS, CDR2 YYEKEE (reference sequence). CDR3 loop: CASSRTLFQETQYF.

The genes are TRBV13 and TRBJ2-2; TCRdb indicates TRBD2, and absent DNA this call remains unverified. This CDR3 has 15 amino acids. Per the germline V gene, CDR1 is PRHDT and CDR2 is FYEKMQ (reference sequence). The CDR3 here is CASSRSGRGTGELFF.

The chain recombines TRBV19 with TRBJ1-6. This CDR3 has 15 amino acids. Germline V gives CDR1 LNHDA, CDR2 SQIVND (reference sequence). This CDR3 is CASSIEMGFGSPLHF.

V usage is TRBV6-1 and J usage is TRBJ1-6; TCRdb reports TRBD1, a call that lacks DNA to check it against. The CDR3 covers 14 residues. Germline V gene data show CDR1 as MNHNS and CDR2 as SASEGT. The CDR3 reads CASSDQGEVSPLHF.

The rearrangement uses TRBV19 and TRBJ1-1; TCRdb's assignment of TRBD1 cannot be checked, as there is no DNA. CDR1 is LNHDA, CDR2 SQIVND, per germline (reference sequence). The CDR3 extends over 16 amino acids. The chain's CDR3 is CASTTRGDKDRGQAFF.

The chain combines TRBV14 with TRBJ2-2. Germline CDR1 SGHDN, CDR2 FVKESK. The CDR3 has 16 residues. The CDR3 here is CASSQVYQINTGELFF.

V is TRBV6-5 and J is TRBJ1-2. From germline, CDR1 is MNHEY and CDR2 SVGAGI. This CDR3 contains 14 residues. The CDR3 here is CASTLTAGNYGYTF.

The gene calls are TRBV6-2 or TRBV6-3 and TRBJ1-2; TCRdb indicates TRBD1, and absent DNA this call remains unverified. From germline, CDR1 is MNHEY and CDR2 SVGEGT. The CDR3 sequence is 14 residues long. CDR3 protein: CASRSGPPYYGYTF.

This chain joins TRBV6-1 and TRBJ2-3. This CDR3 is 14 amino acids long. Germline-derived CDR1 and CDR2 are MNHNS and SASEGT. CDR3 in amino acids: CASSLGSGTDTQYF.

The rearrangement links TRBV11-2 to TRBJ2-5; as DNA is missing, the TRBD2 call by TCRdb cannot be tested. The CDR3 totals 12 residues. Germline V gene data show CDR1 as SGHAT and CDR2 as FQNNGV. CDR3 protein: CASSQSRETQYF.

The chain recombines TRBV6-5 with TRBJ1-2; with no DNA, the TCRdb D assignment of TRBD1 cannot be verified. The CDR3 totals 14 residues. Per germline, CDR1 MNHEY and CDR2 SVGAGI. The CDR3 sequence is CASSYDSSNYGYTF.

The rearrangement joins TRBV6-1 to TRBJ2-3; the D call from TCRdb, TRBD2, cannot be confirmed without DNA. The CDR3 spans 13 residues. Germline V gene data show CDR1 as MNHNS and CDR2 as SASEGT. The CDR3 reads CATSRRDSDTQYF.

This clonotype ranks as medium-sized in terms of frequency. This sequence joins TRBV5-6 and TRBJ2-2; TCRdb indicates TRBD2, and absent DNA this call remains unverified. This CDR3 spans 16 amino acids. Per the germline V gene, CDR1 is SGHDT and CDR2 is YYEEEE. This CDR3 reads CASSSPEGGGAGELFF. Using reference TRBV5-6 and TRBJ2-2 for the parts outside the CDR3, the full variable domain is DAGVTQSPTHLIKTRGQQVTLRCSPKSGHDTVSWYQQALGQGPQFIFQYYEEEERQRGNFPDRFSGHQFPNYSSELNVNALLLGDSALYLCASSSPEGGGAGELFFGEGSRLTVL.

The rearrangement uses TRBV19 and TRBJ1-5. This CDR3 has 16 amino acids. Germline lookup yields CDR1 LNHDA and CDR2 SQIVND (reference sequence). The CDR3 loop is CASSIQGLYSNQPQHF.

The chain recombines TRBV19 with TRBJ1-2; TCRdb lists TRBD1, though no DNA is available to test this call. CDR1 is LNHDA and CDR2 is SQIVND in the germline V gene (reference sequence). The CDR3 totals 14 residues. The CDR3 loop is CASSIVHGGGGYTF. Using reference TRBV19 and TRBJ1-2 for the parts outside the CDR3, the full variable domain is DGGITQSPKYLFRKEGQNVTLSCEQNLNHDAMYWYRQDPGQGLRLIYYSQIVNDFQKGDIAEGYSVSREKKESFPLTVTSAQKNPTAFYLCASSIVHGGGGYTFGSGTRLTVV.